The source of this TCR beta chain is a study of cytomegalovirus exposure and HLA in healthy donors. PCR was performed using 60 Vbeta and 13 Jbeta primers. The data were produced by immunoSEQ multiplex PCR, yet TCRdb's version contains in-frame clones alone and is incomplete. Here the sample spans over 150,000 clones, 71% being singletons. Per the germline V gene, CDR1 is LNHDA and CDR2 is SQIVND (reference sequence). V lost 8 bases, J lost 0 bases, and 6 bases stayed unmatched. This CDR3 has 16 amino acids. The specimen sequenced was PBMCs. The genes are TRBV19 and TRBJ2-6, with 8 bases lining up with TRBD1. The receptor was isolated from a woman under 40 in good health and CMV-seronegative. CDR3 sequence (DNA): TGTGCCAGTCGACAGGGGTTGTACTCTGGGGCCAACGTCCTGACTTTC. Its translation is CASRQGLYSGANVLTF.